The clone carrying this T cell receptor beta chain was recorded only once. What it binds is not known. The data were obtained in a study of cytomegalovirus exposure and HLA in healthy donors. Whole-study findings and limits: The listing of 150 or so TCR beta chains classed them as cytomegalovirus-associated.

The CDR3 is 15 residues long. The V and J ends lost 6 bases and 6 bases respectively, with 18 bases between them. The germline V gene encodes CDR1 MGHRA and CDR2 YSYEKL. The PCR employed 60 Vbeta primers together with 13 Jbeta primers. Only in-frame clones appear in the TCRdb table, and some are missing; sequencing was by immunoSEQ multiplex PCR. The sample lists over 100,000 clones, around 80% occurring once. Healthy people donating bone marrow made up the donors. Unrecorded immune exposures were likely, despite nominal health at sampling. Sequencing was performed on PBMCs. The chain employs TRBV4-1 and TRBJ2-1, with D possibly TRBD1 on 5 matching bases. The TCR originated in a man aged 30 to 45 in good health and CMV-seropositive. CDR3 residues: CASRLRVGTRNEQFF. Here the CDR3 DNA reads TGCGCCAGCAGACTCAGGGTAGGCACGCGCAATGAGCAGTTCTTC.